This TCR beta chain was documented in a study of T cells after yellow fever vaccination. Study-wide findings and caveats: The CD4 and CD8 compartments had a small share of their clonotypes in common. Compared with primary, the secondary response was weaker and peaked at day 5, not 15.

As TCR cDNA was made by 5'RACE template switching, a universal primer site and UMIs were added. In TCRdb, the 5' RACE reads were re-called with MiXCR into one record per CDR3 protein. There are hundreds of thousands of distinct CDR3 sequences in the sample; approximately 8% occur only once, and around 3.4% lies in the top ten. On this clonotype: The antigen remains unidentified.

The sample here was CD4+ T cells sorted from PBMCs, taken 5 days after the yellow fever booster vaccination. This sequence originates from a man in his late teens or twenties who received the YFV17D yellow fever vaccine.

The CDR3 DNA reads TGCAGTGCTACGCTAACAGGGGCCAAAAACATTCAGTACTTC. Translated, it gives CSATLTGAKNIQYF. This sequence joins TRBV20-1 and TRBJ2-4; weak D call: TRBD1 (6 bases). The germline gives CDR1 DFQATT, CDR2 SNEGSKA (reference sequence). Trimming left V 4 bases short and J 1 base short, with 11 bases between. This CDR3 contains 14 residues.